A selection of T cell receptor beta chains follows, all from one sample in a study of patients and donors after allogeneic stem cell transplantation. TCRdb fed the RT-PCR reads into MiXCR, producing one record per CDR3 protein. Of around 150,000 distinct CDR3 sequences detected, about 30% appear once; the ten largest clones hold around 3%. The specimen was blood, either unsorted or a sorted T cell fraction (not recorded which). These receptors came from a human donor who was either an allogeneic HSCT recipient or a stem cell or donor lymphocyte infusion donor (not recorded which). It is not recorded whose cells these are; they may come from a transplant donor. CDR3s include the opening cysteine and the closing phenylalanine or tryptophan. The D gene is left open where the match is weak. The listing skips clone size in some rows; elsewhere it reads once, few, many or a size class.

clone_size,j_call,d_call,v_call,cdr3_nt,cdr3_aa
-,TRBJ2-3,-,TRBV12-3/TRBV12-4,TGTGCCAGCAGCCCTTCCCCCACAGATACGCAGTATTTT,CASSPSPTDTQYF
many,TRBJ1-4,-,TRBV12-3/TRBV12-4,TGTGCCAGCAGTTTGCCAGGGGACGAAAAACTGTTTTTT,CASSLPGDEKLFF
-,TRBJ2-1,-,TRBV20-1,TGCAGTGCTAGAGATACCACAGGACTACAGTTCTTC,CSARDTTGLQFF
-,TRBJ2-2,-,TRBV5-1,TGCGCCAGCAGCCTAATCGGGGGGCCGAACACCGGGGAGCTGTTTTTT,CASSLIGGPNTGELFF
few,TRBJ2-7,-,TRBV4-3,TGCGCCAGCAGCAAAGGGGCTAGCCAGTACGAGCAGTACTTC,CASSKGASQYEQYF
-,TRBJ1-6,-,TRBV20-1,TGCAGTGCTCGCCGGGACACGTATAATTCACCCCTCCACTTT,CSARRDTYNSPLHF
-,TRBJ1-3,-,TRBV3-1,TGTGCCAGCAGCCAAGGGAGTAGAGGAAACACCATATATTTT,CASSQGSRGNTIYF
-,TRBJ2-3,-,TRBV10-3,TGTGCCATCAGTGTCGAGAGGGCCAGCACAGATACGCAGTATTTT,CAISVERASTDTQYF
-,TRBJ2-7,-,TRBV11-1,TGTGCCAGCAGCTTAGCCCACGGTTCCTACGAGCAGTACTTC,CASSLAHGSYEQYF
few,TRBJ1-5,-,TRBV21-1,TGTGCGAGCGGGCAGGGTACTCAGCCCCAGCATTTT,CASGQGTQPQHF
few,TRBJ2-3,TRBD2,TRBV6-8,TGTGCCAGCAGCCCGGATTGGGCGGGAGTCGGAACAGATACGCAGTATTTT,CASSPDWAGVGTDTQYF
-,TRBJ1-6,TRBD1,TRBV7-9,TGTGCCAGCAGCATCGACAGGGTTAATTCACCCCTCCACTTT,CASSIDRVNSPLHF
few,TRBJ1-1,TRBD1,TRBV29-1,TGCAGCGCCGGACCTGGACAGGGGGTCCCTGAAGCTTTCTTT,CSAGPGQGVPEAFF
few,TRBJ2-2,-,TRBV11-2,TGTGCCAGCAGCCCCCGACCCTCAGGGGCGAACACCGGGGAGCTGTTTTTT,CASSPRPSGANTGELFF
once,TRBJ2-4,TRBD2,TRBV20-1,TGCAGTGCTAAGCGGGAGAACGGAGACATTCAGTACTTC,CSAKRENGDIQYF
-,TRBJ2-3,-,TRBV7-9,TGTGCCAGCAGCTTAAGGGTTAGCACAGATACGCAGTATTTT,CASSLRVSTDTQYF
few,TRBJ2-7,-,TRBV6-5,TGTGCCAGCAGTTACAGCGGACCCGGATCCTACGAGCAGTACTTC,CASSYSGPGSYEQYF
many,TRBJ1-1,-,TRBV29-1,TGCAGCGTTGGGGGGCCCATGAACACTGAAGCTTTCTTT,CSVGGPMNTEAFF
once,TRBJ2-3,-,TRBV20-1,TGCAGTGCTAGAGATTGGGACGAACAGTTCCGGGACTTCCAAGATACGCAGTATTTT,CSARDWDEQFRDFQDTQYF
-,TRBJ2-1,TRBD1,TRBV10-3,TGTGCCATCAGTGGGCCGGGACAGGGGGCGCGAAGCTCCTACAATGAGCAGTTCTTC,CAISGPGQGARSSYNEQFF
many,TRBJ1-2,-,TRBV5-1,TGCGCCAGCGCCATCTCGGCCTATGGCTACACCTTC,CASAISAYGYTF
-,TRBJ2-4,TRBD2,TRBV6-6,TGTGCCAGCAGTTACGACGGGGGGGCCAAAAACATTCAGTACTTC,CASSYDGGAKNIQYF
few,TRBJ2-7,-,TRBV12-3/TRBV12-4,TGTGCCAGCAGTTTTGACAGCTTCTACGAGCAGTACTTC,CASSFDSFYEQYF
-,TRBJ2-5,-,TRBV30,TGTGCCTGGAGTGTAGACAGTAACCCGCAAGAGACCCAGTACTTC,CAWSVDSNPQETQYF
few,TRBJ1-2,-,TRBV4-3,TGCGCCAGCAGCCCCCTCCCGGAGGGAGGGGCGGGCTACACCTTC,CASSPLPEGGAGYTF
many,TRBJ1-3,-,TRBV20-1,TGCAGTGCTAGGGCAGGGACGCGGTCTGGAAACACCATATATTTT,CSARAGTRSGNTIYF
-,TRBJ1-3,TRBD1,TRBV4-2,TGTGCCAGCAGTTACGAACCGGGACAGGGGAACTCTGGAAACACCATATATTTT,CASSYEPGQGNSGNTIYF
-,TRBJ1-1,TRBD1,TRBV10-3,TGTGCCATCAGAGCGACAGGGGACAACACTGAAGCTTTCTTT,CAIRATGDNTEAFF
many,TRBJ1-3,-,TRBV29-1,TGCAGCGTTGAACGGGGGGATGGAAACACCATATATTTT,CSVERGDGNTIYF
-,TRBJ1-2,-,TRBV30,TGTGCCTGGAGTATTGGGCGCTATGGCTACACCTTC,CAWSIGRYGYTF
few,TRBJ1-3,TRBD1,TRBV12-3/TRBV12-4,TGTGCCAGCAGTTTGACGTTGGACAGGGGGTCCGGAAACACCATATATTTT,CASSLTLDRGSGNTIYF
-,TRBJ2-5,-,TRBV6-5,TGTGCCAGCAGTTACCATGTAGCCGAGACCCAGTACTTC,CASSYHVAETQYF
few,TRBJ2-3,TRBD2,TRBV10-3,TGTGCCACCCGGACTAGCGGGAGGGCCGGTGGTACAGATACGCAGTATTTT,CATRTSGRAGGTDTQYF
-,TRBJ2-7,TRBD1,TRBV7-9,TGTGCCAGCAGCTTAGAGCACAGGGGTGACGAGCAGTACTTC,CASSLEHRGDEQYF
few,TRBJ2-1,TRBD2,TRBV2,TGTGCCAGCAGTCGGTACAGGACTAGCGAGCAGTTCTTC,CASSRYRTSEQFF
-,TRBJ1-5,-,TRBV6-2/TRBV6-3,TGTGCCAGCACCCCATTGCAGGGCGATAGCAATCAGCCCCAGCATTTT,CASTPLQGDSNQPQHF
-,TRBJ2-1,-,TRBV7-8,TGTGCCAGCACCCGGGTCCGGGGTTTCGGCAATGAGCAGTTCTTC,CASTRVRGFGNEQFF
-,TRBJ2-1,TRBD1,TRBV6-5,TGTGCCAGCGCCACAACGGACAGGGCCGACAATGAGCAGTTCTTC,CASATTDRADNEQFF
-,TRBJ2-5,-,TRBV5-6,TGTGCCAGCAGCCCGGGACCGGGGCGGGACCAAGAGACCCAGTACTTC,CASSPGPGRDQETQYF
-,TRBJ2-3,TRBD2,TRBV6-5,TGTGCCAGCAGTTACTCTCCCGGGACTAGATCCACAGATACGCAGTATTTT,CASSYSPGTRSTDTQYF